The present entry profiles one TCR beta chain with its context. Its antigen is as yet unknown. This record belongs to a study of T-cell reconstitution after alpha-beta-depleted transplantation in children. General study points: At the one-year point after transplant, T-cell counts and TCRbeta diversity were found to come mostly from T cells that had been newly produced. It was reported that alpha-beta T cells came from several hundred expanded graft clones (about two months after transplant).

The TCRbeta library incorporated unique molecular identifiers. TCRdb re-derived calls from the PCR reads in MiXCR, one entry per CDR3 protein. The data contain approximately 650,000 distinct CDR3 sequences, under 15% of them singletons. This CDR3 comprises 15 residues. Germline V gene lookup returns CDR1 SGHVS and CDR2 FNYEAQ. Trimming cost V 3 bases and J 7 bases; bases outside gene matches: 9. V usage is TRBV7-6 and J usage is TRBJ2-1; 7 nucleotides line up with TRBD2. The source was PBMCs, collected before TCRalphabeta/CD19-depleted stem cell transplant. The TCR originated in a girl aged 2 to 10 with congenital amegakaryocytic thrombocytopenia, due to receive a stem cell transplant. CDR3 coding DNA: TGTGCCAGCAGCTTTGAGCAGACGCGGGGGAATGAGCAGTTCTTC. This translates into CASSFEQTRGNEQFF.